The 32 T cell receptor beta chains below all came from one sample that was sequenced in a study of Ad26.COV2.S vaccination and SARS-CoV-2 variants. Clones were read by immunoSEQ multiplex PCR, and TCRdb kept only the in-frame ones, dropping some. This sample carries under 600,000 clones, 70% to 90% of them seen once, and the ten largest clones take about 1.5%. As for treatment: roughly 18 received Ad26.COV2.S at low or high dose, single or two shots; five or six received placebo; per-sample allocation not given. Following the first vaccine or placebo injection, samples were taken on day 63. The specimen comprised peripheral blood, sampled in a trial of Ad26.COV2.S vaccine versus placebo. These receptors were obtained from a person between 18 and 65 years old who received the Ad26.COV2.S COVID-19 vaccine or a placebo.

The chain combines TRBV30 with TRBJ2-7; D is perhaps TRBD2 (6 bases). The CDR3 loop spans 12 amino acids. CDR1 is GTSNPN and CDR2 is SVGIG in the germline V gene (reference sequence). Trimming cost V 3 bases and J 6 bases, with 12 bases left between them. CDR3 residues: CAWSPPEGEQYF. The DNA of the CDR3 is TGTGCCTGGAGCCCCCCGGAGGGCGAGCAGTACTTC.

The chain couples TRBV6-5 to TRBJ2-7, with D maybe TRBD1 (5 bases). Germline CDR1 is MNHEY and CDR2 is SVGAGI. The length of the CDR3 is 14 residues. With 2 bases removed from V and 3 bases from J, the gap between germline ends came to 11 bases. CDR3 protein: CASSYPGPGYEQYF. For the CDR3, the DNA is TGTGCCAGCAGTTACCCAGGGCCGGGCTACGAGCAGTACTTC.

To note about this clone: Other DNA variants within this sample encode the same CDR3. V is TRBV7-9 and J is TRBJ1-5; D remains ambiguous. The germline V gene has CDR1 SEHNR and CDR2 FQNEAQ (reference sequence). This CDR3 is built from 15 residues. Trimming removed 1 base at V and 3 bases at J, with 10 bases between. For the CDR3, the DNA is TGTGCCAGCAGCTTAGGTCCCGGGTTCAATCAGCCCCAGCATTTT. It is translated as CASSLGPGFNQPQHF.

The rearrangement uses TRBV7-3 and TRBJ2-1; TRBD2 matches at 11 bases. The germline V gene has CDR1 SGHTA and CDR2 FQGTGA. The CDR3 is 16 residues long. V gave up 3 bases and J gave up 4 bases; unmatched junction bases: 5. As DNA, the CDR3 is TGTGCCAGCAGCTTCGGGGGACTAGCGGATTACAATGAGCAGTTCTTC. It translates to CASSFGGLADYNEQFF.

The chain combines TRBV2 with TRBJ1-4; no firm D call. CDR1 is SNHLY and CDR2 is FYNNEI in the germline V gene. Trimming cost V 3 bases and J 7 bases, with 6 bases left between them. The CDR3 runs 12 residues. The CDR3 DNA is TGTGCCAGCAGTGATTCTATTGAAAAACTGTTTTTT. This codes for CASSDSIEKLFF.

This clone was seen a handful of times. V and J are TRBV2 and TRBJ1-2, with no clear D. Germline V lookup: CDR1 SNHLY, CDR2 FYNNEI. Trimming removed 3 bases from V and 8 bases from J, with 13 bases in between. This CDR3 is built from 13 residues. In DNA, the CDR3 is TGTGCCAGCAGTGACCCCTGGGCGGACGGCTACACCTTC. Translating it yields CASSDPWADGYTF.

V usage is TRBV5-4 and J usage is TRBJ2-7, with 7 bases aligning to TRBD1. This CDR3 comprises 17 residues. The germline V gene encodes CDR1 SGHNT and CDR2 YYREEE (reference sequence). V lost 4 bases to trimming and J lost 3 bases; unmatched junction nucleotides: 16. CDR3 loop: CASSQDLGTAHFYEQYF. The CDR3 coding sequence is TGTGCCAGCAGCCAAGACCTTGGGACAGCCCATTTCTACGAGCAGTACTTC. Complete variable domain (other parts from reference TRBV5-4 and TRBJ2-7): ETGVTQSPTHLIKTRGQQVTLRCSSQSGHNTVSWYQQALGQGPQFIFQYYREEENGRGNFPPRFSGLQFPNYSSELNVNALELDDSALYLCASSQDLGTAHFYEQYFGPGTRLTVT.

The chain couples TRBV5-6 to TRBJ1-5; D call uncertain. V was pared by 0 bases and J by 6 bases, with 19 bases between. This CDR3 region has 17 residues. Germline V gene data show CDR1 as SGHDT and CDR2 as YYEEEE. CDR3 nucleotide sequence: TGTGCCAGCAGCTTGGCGAATCGTCTCTTGCGATTTCAGCCCCAGCATTTT. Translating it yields CASSLANRLLRFQPQHF.

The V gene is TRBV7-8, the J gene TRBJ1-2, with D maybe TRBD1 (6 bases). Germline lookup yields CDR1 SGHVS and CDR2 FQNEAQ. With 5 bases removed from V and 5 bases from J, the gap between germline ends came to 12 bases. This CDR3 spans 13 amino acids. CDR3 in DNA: TGTGCCAGCAGCACGACAGGCGGATATGGCTACACCTTC. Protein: CASSTTGGYGYTF.

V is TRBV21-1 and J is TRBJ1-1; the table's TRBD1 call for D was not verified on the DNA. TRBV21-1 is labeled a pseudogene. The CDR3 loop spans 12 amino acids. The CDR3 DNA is TGTGCCAGACCGACAGGGGTACCTGAAGCTTTCTTT. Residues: CARPTGVPEAFF.

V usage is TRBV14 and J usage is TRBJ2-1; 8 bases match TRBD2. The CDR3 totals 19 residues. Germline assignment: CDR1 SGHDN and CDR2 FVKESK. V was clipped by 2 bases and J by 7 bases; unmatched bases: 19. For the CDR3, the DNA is TGTGCCAGCAGCCAACGGCTAGCGGGCATAGAGGGAAATGGGAATGAGCAGTTCTTC. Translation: CASSQRLAGIEGNGNEQFF.

CDR3 protein: CASSAEGSGSYEQYF. The DNA for the CDR3 is TGTGCCAGCAGTGCGGAGGGCTCTGGCTCCTACGAGCAGTACTTC. This rearrangement joins TRBV2 to TRBJ2-7, with a tentative D call TRBD2 (6 bases). Germline V CDR1 and CDR2: SNHLY, FYNNEI. V was shortened by 4 bases and J by 0 bases, with 13 bases between the two germline ends. The CDR3 sequence is 15 residues long.

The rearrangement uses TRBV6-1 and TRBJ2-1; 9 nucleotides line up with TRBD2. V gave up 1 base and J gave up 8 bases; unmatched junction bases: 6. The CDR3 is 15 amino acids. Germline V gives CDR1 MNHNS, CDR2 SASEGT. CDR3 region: CASSEEAGGFYEQFF. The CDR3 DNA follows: TGTGCCAGCAGTGAAGAAGCGGGGGGTTTCTATGAGCAGTTCTTC.

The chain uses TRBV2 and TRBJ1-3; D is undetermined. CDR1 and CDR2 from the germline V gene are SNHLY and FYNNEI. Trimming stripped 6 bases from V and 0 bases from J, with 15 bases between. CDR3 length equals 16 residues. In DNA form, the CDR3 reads TGTGCCAGCAGACCTCCTCCGCCCATCTCTGGAAACACCATATATTTT. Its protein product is CASRPPPPISGNTIYF.

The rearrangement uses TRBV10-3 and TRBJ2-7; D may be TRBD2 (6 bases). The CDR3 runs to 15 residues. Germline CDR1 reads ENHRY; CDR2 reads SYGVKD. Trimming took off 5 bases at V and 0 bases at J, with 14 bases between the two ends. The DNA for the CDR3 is TGTGCCATCAGTTTCGACGGGGGAAGCTCCTACGAGCAGTACTTC. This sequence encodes CAISFDGGSSYEQYF.

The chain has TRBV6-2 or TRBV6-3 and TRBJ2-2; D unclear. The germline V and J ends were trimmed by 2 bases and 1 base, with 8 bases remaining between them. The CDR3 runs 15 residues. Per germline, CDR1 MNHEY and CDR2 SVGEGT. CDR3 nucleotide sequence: TGTGCCAGCAGTTACAGGACCGTGAACACCGGGGAGCTGTTTTTT. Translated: CASSYRTVNTGELFF.

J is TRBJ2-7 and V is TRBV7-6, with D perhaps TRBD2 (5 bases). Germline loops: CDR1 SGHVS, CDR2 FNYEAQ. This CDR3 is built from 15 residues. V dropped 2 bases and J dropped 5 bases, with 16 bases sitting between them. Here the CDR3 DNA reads TGTGCCAGCAGCTTACGGGGTCCCGTCGGGGACGAGCAGTACTTC. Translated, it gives CASSLRGPVGDEQYF.

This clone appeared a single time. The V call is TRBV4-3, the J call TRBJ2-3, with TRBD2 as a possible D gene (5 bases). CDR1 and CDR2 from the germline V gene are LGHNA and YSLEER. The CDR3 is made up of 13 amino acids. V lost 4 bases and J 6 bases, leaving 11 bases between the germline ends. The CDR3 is CASSLASGDTQYF. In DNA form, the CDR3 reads TGCGCCAGCAGCCTAGCCTCGGGGGATACGCAGTATTTT.

In DNA form, the CDR3 reads TGTGCCAGAAGCTTAGGGCCCGACAGGCCCGCACTCACAGATACGCAGTATTTT. It codes for CARSLGPDRPALTDTQYF. The rearrangement links TRBV7-5 to TRBJ2-3; whether TRBD1, the table's D call, matches the DNA was not checked. TRBV7-5 is a pseudogene segment. The CDR3 length is 18 residues.

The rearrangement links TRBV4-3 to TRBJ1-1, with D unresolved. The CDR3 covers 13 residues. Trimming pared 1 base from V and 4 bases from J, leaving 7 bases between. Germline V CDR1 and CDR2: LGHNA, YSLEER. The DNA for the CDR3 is TGCGCCAGCAGCCAAGTTAAGGGCACTGAAGCTTTCTTT. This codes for CASSQVKGTEAFF.

For the CDR3, the DNA is TGTGCCAGCAGCGGTGCAAGTGCGAGGGAGACCCAGTACTTC. This encodes CASSGASARETQYF. V is TRBV7-2 and J is TRBJ2-5; no reliable D call. The CDR3 is 14 residues long. V dropped 5 bases and J dropped 5 bases, with 15 bases sitting between them. Looked up from germline, CDR1 is SGHTA and CDR2 is FQGNSA.

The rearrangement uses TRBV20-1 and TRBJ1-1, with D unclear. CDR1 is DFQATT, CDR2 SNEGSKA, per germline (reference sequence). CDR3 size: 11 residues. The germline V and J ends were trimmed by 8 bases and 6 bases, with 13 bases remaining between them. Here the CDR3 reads CSTPGGAEAFF. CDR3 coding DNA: TGCAGTACCCCGGGAGGCGCTGAAGCTTTCTTT.

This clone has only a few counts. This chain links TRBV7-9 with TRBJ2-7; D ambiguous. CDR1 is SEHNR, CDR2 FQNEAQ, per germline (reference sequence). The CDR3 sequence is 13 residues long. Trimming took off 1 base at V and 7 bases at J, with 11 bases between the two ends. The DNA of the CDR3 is TGTGCCAGCAGCTTAGTCCCGTCTGGGGAGCAGTACTTC. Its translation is CASSLVPSGEQYF.

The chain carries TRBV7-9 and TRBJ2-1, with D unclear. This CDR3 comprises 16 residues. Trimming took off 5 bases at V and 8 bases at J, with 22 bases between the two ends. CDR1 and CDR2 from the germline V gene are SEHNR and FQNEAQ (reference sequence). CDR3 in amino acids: CASSRPGGVSFHEQFF. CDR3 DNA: TGTGCCAGCAGCCGACCAGGTGGGGTTAGTTTCCATGAGCAGTTCTTC.

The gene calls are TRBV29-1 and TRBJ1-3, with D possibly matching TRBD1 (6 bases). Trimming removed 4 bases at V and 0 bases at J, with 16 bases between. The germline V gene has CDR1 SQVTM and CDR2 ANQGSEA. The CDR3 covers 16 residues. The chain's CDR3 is CSVAIWGQSSGNTIYF. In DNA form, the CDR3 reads TGCAGCGTTGCAATTTGGGGACAAAGCTCTGGAAACACCATATATTTT.

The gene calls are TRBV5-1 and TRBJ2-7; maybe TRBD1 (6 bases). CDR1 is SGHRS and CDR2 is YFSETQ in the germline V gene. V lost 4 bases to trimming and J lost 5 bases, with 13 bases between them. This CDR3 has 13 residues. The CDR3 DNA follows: TGCGCCAGCAGCGGGGGTCAGGGGCACGAGCAGTACTTC. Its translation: CASSGGQGHEQYF.

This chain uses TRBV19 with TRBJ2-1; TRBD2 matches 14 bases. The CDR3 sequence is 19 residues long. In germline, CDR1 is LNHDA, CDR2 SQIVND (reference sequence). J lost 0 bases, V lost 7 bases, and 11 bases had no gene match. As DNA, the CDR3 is TGTGCCAGTACCGGCGCGACTAGCGGGGGGGGGAGCTCCTACAATGAGCAGTTCTTC. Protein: CASTGATSGGGSSYNEQFF.

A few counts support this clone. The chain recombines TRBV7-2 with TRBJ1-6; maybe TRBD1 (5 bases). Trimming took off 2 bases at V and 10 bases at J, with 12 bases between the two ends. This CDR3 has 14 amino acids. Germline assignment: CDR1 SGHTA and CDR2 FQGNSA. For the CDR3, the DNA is TGTGCCAGCAGCTTACCTTATGGGACCTCACCCCTCCACTTT. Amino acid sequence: CASSLPYGTSPLHF.

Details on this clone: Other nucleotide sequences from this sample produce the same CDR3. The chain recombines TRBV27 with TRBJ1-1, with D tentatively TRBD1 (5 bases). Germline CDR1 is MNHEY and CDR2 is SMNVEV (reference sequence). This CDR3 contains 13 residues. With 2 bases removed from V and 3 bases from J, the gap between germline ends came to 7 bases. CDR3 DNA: TGTGCCAGCAGTTTACAGGGAGACACTGAAGCTTTCTTT. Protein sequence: CASSLQGDTEAFF.

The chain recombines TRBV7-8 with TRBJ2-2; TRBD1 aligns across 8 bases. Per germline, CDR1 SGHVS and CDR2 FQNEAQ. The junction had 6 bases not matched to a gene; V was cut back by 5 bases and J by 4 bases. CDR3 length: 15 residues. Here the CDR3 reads CASSPWQGATGELFF. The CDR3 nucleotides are TGTGCCAGCAGCCCATGGCAGGGGGCCACCGGGGAGCTGTTTTTT. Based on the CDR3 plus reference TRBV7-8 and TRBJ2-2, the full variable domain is GAGVSQSPRYKVAKRGQDVALRCDPISGHVSLFWYQQALGQGPEFLTYFQNEAQLDKSGLPSDRFFAERPEGSVSTLKIQRTQQEDSAVYLCASSPWQGATGELFFGEGSRLTVL.

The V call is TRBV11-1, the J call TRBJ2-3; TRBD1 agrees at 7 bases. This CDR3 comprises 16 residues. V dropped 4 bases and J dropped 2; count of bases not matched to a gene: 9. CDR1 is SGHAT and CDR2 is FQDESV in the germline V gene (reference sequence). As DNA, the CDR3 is TGTGCCAGCAGCTCCGTGCCCAGGGGGTTCACAGATACGCAGTATTTT. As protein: CASSSVPRGFTDTQYF.

CDR3 coding DNA: TGTGCCAGCAGCTTAAACCAGGGGTCAGATACGCAGTATTTT. As protein: CASSLNQGSDTQYF. This sequence joins TRBV11-3 and TRBJ2-3, with a weak D call TRBD1 (6 bases). CDR1 and CDR2 from the germline V gene are SGHNT and YENEEA. The CDR3 spans 14 residues. V lost 2 bases and J 4 bases, leaving 10 bases between the germline ends.